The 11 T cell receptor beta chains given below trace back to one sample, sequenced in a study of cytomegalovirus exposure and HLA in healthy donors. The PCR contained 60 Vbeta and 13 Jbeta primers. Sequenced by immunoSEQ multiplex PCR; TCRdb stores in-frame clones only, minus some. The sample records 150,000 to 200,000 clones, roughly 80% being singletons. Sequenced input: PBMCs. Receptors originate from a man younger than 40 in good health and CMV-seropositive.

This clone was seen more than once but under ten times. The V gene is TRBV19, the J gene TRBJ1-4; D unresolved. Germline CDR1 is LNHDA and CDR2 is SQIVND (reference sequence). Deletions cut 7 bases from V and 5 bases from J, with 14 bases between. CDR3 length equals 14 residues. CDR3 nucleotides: TGTGCCAGTATTAGCGGCGGAACAAATGAAAAACTGTTTTTT. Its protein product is CASISGGTNEKLFF.

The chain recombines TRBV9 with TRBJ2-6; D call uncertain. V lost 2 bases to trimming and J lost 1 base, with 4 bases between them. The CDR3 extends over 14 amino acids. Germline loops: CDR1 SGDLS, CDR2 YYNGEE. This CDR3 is CASSVTSGANVLTF. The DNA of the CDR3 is TGTGCCAGCAGCGTGACATCTGGGGCCAACGTCCTGACTTTC.

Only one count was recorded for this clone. The CDR3 here is CASSSGTGDGYTF. The CDR3 bases are TGTGCCAGCAGTTCCGGGACAGGAGATGGCTACACCTTC. The rearrangement links TRBV7-3 to TRBJ1-2; TRBD1 matches at 8 bases. This CDR3 contains 13 residues. Trimming cost V 6 bases and J 6 bases; bases outside gene matches: 6. The germline gives CDR1 SGHTA, CDR2 FQGTGA.

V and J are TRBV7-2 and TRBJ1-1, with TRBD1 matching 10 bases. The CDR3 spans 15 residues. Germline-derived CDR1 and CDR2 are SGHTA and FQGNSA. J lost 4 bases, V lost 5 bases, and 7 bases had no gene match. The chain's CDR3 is CASSARQGAGTEAFF. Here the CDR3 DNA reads TGTGCCAGCAGCGCCCGACAGGGGGCGGGCACTGAAGCTTTCTTT.

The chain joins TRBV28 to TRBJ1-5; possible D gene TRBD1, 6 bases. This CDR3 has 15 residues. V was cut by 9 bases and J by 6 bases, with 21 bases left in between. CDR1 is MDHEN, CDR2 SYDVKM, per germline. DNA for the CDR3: TGTGCCAGTCTCGGGAGGGGGGCAGGTGGTCAGCCCCAGCATTTT. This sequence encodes CASLGRGAGGQPQHF.

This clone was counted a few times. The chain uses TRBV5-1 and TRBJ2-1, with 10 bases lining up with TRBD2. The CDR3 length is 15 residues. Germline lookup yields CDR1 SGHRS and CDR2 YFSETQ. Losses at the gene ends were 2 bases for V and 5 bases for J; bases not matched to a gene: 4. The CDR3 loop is CASSLLAGGDNEQFF. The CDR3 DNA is TGCGCCAGCAGCTTATTAGCGGGGGGCGACAATGAGCAGTTCTTC.

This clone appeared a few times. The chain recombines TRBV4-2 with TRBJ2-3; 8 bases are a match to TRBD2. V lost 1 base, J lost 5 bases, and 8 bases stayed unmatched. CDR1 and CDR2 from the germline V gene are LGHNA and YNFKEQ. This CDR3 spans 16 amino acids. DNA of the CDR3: TGTGCCAGCAGCCAAGGGCTCGGGGGGGCCGGAGATACGCAGTATTTT. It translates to CASSQGLGGAGDTQYF.

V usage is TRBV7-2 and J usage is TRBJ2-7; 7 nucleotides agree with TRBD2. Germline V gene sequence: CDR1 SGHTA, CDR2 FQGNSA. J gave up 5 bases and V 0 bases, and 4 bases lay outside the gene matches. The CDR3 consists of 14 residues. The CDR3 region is CASSLAGGNHEQYF. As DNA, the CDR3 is TGTGCCAGCAGCTTAGCGGGGGGGAACCACGAGCAGTACTTC.

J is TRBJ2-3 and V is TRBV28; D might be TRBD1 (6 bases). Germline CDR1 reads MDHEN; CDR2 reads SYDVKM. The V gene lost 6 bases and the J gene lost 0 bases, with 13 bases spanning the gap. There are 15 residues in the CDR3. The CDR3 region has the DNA TGTGCCAGCAGCCCGGGACACCTTAGCACAGATACGCAGTATTTT. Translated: CASSPGHLSTDTQYF.

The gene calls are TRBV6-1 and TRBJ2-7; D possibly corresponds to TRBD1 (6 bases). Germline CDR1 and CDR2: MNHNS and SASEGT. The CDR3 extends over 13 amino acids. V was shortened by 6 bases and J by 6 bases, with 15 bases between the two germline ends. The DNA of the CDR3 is TGTGCCAGCAGCTGGACGGACAGAACCGAGCAGTACTTC. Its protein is CASSWTDRTEQYF.

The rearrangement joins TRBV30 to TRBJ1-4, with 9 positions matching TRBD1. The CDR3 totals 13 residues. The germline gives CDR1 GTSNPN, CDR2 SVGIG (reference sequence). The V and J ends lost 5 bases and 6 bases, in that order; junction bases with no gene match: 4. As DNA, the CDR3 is TGTGCCTGGTCACAGGGGGCTTATGAAAAACTGTTTTTT. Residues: CAWSQGAYEKLFF.